This T cell receptor beta chain originates from a study of circulating tumor DNA in untreated peripheral T-cell lymphoma. The study, taken as a whole, reports: Despite persistently detectable ctDNA, two patients remained in remission over roughly ten years. Tumor-specific clonotypes: identified in more than 75% of patients, roughly 88% of baseline tissues. Around 39% of serially sampled patients cleared ctDNA after two cycles.

TCRdb's copy holds only in-frame clones and misses some; the assay was immunoSEQ multiplex PCR. The sample's table shows about a hundred clones. Of note for this clone: What it binds is not known.

What was sequenced was cell-free DNA from blood serum. The TCR was taken from a human donor with peripheral T-cell lymphoma.

The DNA for the CDR3 is TGCAGCGTTCACCCTCGACGGCAGGGGAACACTGAAGCTTTCTTT. The encoded protein is CSVHPRRQGNTEAFF. The chain combines TRBV29-1 with TRBJ1-1; a possible D gene is TRBD1 (5 bases). The V and J ends lost 5 bases and 1 base respectively, with 17 bases between them. The CDR3 totals 15 residues. The germline V gene has CDR1 SQVTM and CDR2 ANQGSEA.